Each of the 32 T cell receptor beta chains below was sequenced from the same sample in a study of spatial heterogeneity in lung cancer (dated by TCRdb to the late 2010s). General study outcomes and caveats: The number of expanded intratumoral alpha and beta TCRs correlated with the tumor nonsynonymous mutation count.

Library preparation used 5' RACE. The sequencer was a NextSeq 500. TCRdb trimmed the raw reads at Q25, called clones with MiXCR and kept productive beta chains. Every entry covers one CDR3 protein and lists the most common genes and DNA from its rows. The sample data list 3,300 or so distinct CDR3 sequences, and about an eighth of these were observed just once. Jointly, the top ten make up more than 7.5% of the sample. The time point label, read with the paper, signifies: sample taken at primary tumor resection. No antigens are known for them. The source material was lung tumor tissue, sampled at surgery. These receptors all come from a female donor with early-stage non-small cell lung cancer.

Sample share makes this clonotype medium-sized. The chain employs TRBV12-3 or TRBV12-4 and TRBJ1-5, with D unresolved. Deletions cut 4 bases from V and 0 bases from J, with 13 bases between. The CDR3 runs to 16 residues. CDR3 DNA: TGTGCCAGCAGTTCCCGCGGAGCTTATAGCAATCAGCCCCAGCATTTT. It is translated as CASSSRGAYSNQPQHF.

This clonotype ranks as medium-sized. In nucleotides, the CDR3 is TGCGCCAGCAGCCCCCTTGAGTTGGAGACCCAGTACTTC. It translates to CASSPLELETQYF. The chain couples TRBV5-1 to TRBJ2-5; D ambiguous. The CDR3 length is 13 residues. The germline V gene has CDR1 SGHRS and CDR2 YFSETQ. V lost 4 bases and J 5 bases, leaving 12 bases between the germline ends.

This clonotype is termed medium-sized. The genes are TRBV7-3 and TRBJ2-1, with D possibly being TRBD1 or TRBD2 (5 bases each). V lost 5 bases, J lost 7 bases, and 15 bases lay in between. Germline values: CDR1 SGHTA, CDR2 FQGTGA. CDR3 size: 14 residues. CDR3 amino acids: CASSPHQGGNEQFF. The DNA of the CDR3 is TGTGCCAGCAGCCCCCATCAGGGCGGGAATGAGCAGTTCTTC.

This clonotype was seen at least ten times. The chain couples TRBV27 to TRBJ2-3; 9 bases map to TRBD2. Germline CDR1 and CDR2: MNHEY and SMNVEV (reference sequence). The CDR3 is made up of 15 amino acids. V trimming: 2 bases; J trimming: 7 bases; junction bases outside the gene matches: 7. This chain's CDR3 is CASSLSSGRGHTQYF. CDR3 sequence (DNA): TGTGCCAGCAGTTTAAGTAGCGGGAGAGGACATACGCAGTATTTT.

This clonotype is categorized as medium-sized (0.01 to 0.1%). V usage is TRBV14 and J usage is TRBJ2-3, with 13 positions matching TRBD2. The CDR3 has 15 amino acids. The V and J ends lost 1 base and 8 bases, in that order; junction bases with no gene match: 3. Germline assignment: CDR1 SGHDN and CDR2 FVKESK. CDR3 nucleotide sequence: TGTGCCAGCAGCCAAGTAACTAGCGGGAGGGGTACGCAGTATTTT. It yields the protein CASSQVTSGRGTQYF.

The gene calls are TRBV4-1 and TRBJ1-4; D unclear. Germline V gives CDR1 MGHRA, CDR2 YSYEKL. The CDR3 extends over 13 amino acids. Trimming shortened V by 4 bases and J by 7 bases, and 10 bases separated the two germline ends. CDR3 nucleotides: TGCGCCAGCAGCCGTTGGGCAGGTGAAAAACTGTTTTTT. Translating gives CASSRWAGEKLFF.

Judged by abundance, this clonotype is medium-sized (0.01 to 0.1%). The chain carries TRBV27 and TRBJ2-5; 14 nucleotides line up with TRBD2. V dropped 2 bases and J dropped 4; count of bases not matched to a gene: 3. The CDR3 is made up of 16 amino acids. In germline, CDR1 is MNHEY, CDR2 SMNVEV (reference sequence). The CDR3 is CASSLLTSGRGETQYF. DNA for the CDR3: TGTGCCAGCAGTTTACTGACTAGCGGGAGGGGAGAGACCCAGTACTTC.

By frequency in the sample, this clonotype is medium-sized. This chain links TRBV10-1 with TRBJ1-4, with 9 bases identical to TRBD1. Germline V lookup: CDR1 WNHNN, CDR2 SYGVQD (reference sequence). V gave up 3 bases and J gave up 7 bases; unmatched junction bases: 6. The CDR3 length is 15 residues. The CDR3 DNA is TGCGCCAGCAGTGATTCGACAGGGGGGCTTGAAAAACTGTTTTTT. Protein sequence: CASSDSTGGLEKLFF.

This clonotype is medium-sized (0.01 to 0.1%) within its sample. The chain recombines TRBV3-1 with TRBJ1-1, with 7 nucleotides matching TRBD1. This CDR3 comprises 12 residues. CDR1 LGHDT and CDR2 YNNKEL come from the germline V gene (reference sequence). V lost 4 bases and J lost 8; bases outside the gene matches: 4. CDR3 nucleotides: TGTGCCAGCAGCCTACGGGACAGCGAAGCTTTCTTT. This encodes CASSLRDSEAFF.

In its sample, this clonotype ranks as medium-sized. The rearrangement uses TRBV2 and TRBJ1-1; D remains ambiguous. CDR1 SNHLY and CDR2 FYNNEI come from the germline V gene. CDR3 length: 15 residues. Trimming stripped 6 bases from V and 3 bases from J, with 17 bases between. For the CDR3, the DNA is TGTGCCAGCAGCCCCTGGGTGGTAGGCTACACTGAAGCTTTCTTT. Translated: CASSPWVVGYTEAFF.

This clonotype is deemed medium-sized. The genes are TRBV6-2 or TRBV6-3 and TRBJ2-2; tentatively, D is TRBD2 (6 bases). CDR1 is MNHEY and CDR2 is SVGEGT in the germline V gene. Trimming stripped 7 bases from V and 4 bases from J, with 10 bases between. CDR3 size: 13 residues. The CDR3 DNA is TGTGCCAGCACGGGCGGGGTCACCGGGGAGCTGTTTTTT. This encodes CASTGGVTGELFF.

The chain links TRBV6-5 to TRBJ2-5, with D possibly TRBD1 on 6 matching bases. CDR1 is MNHEY and CDR2 is SVGAGI in the germline V gene. CDR3 size: 18 residues. Deletions cut 6 bases from V and 1 base from J, with 24 bases between. The CDR3 region is CASRRDLSQGFLQETQYF. The CDR3 coding sequence is TGTGCCAGCAGGCGTGATCTCTCCCAGGGGTTCCTCCAAGAGACCCAGTACTTC.

V and J are TRBV20-1 and TRBJ2-7; weak D call: TRBD2 (6 bases). Trimming left V 5 bases short and J 4 bases short, with 9 bases between. The CDR3 loop spans 11 amino acids. Germline lookup yields CDR1 DFQATT and CDR2 SNEGSKA (reference sequence). CDR3 residues: CSARREYEQYF. The CDR3 region has the DNA TGCAGTGCTCGGAGGGAGTACGAGCAGTACTTC.

The CDR3, as DNA: TGCGCCAGCAGCTTGAGCGCGTGGCAGCCAGATACCTACGAGCAGTACTTC. Protein product: CASSLSAWQPDTYEQYF. The V and J genes are TRBV5-1 and TRBJ2-7; D is unresolved. Germline V CDR1 and CDR2: SGHRS, YFSETQ. The CDR3 extends over 17 amino acids. Trimming stripped 1 base from V and 2 bases from J, with 19 bases between.

By proportion, this clonotype is medium-sized. The junction does not match germline at one end; this may be a read error. V and J are TRBV7-2 and TRBJ2-3, with 8 bases lining up with TRBD2. There are 14 residues in the CDR3. Germline assignment: CDR1 SGHTA and CDR2 FQGNSA. The CDR3: CASSLSGSKDTQYF. CDR3 bases: TGTGCCAGCAGCCTCAGCGGGAGCAAAGATACGCAGTATTTT.

This clonotype was found many times. The chain couples TRBV30 to TRBJ2-1; 7 bases align to TRBD2. This CDR3 comprises 15 residues. J was trimmed by 3 bases and V by 6 bases; bases with no gene match: 11. CDR1 GTSNPN and CDR2 SVGIG come from the germline V gene (reference sequence). The CDR3 DNA reads as TGTGCCTGTCATCCTCGGGCGGGAGTCTACAATGAGCAGTTCTTC. It is translated as CACHPRAGVYNEQFF.

In its sample, this clonotype ranks as medium-sized. The genes are TRBV12-3 or TRBV12-4 and TRBJ1-6, with D maybe TRBD1 (6 bases). V was shortened by 6 bases and J by 10 bases, with 16 bases between the two germline ends. The CDR3 consists of 14 residues. CDR3 region: CASRPGPQGSPLHF. The CDR3 region has the DNA TGTGCCAGCAGACCCGGGCCCCAGGGGTCACCCCTCCACTTT.

This clonotype counts as large (0.1 to 1%). J is TRBJ1-6 and V is TRBV7-9; D call uncertain. The V gene's germline CDR1 is SEHNR and CDR2 FQNEAQ (reference sequence). V was cut by 1 base and J by 7 bases, with 2 bases left in between. The CDR3 totals 12 residues. The CDR3 nucleotides are TGTGCCAGCAGCTTAGGGAATTCACCCCTCCACTTT. Protein: CASSLGNSPLHF. Using reference TRBV7-9 and TRBJ1-6 for the parts outside the CDR3, the full variable domain is DTGVSQNPRHKITKRGQNVTFRCDPISEHNRLYWYRQTLGQGPEFLTYFQNEAQLEKSRLLSDRFSAERPKGSFSTLEIQRTEQGDSAMYLCASSLGNSPLHFGNGTRLTVT.

The rearrangement uses TRBV6-2 or TRBV6-3 and TRBJ2-7, with D perhaps being TRBD1 or TRBD2 (5 bases each). V was shortened by 10 bases and J by 7 bases, with 17 bases between the two germline ends. This CDR3 has 12 amino acids. From germline, CDR1 is MNHEY and CDR2 SVGEGT. CDR3 residues: CANRTGSGEQYF. CDR3 DNA: TGTGCCAACAGGACGGGCTCGGGGGAGCAGTACTTC.

This sequence joins TRBV7-9 and TRBJ2-7; perhaps TRBD1 as D (5 bases). Trimming took off 7 bases at V and 6 bases at J, with 13 bases between the two ends. CDR3 size: 12 residues. Germline values: CDR1 SEHNR, CDR2 FQNEAQ (reference sequence). The CDR3 loop is CASTTGLSEQYF. The CDR3 DNA is TGTGCCAGCACTACAGGATTGAGCGAGCAGTACTTC. The full variable domain, its missing parts supplied by reference TRBV7-9 and TRBJ2-7, is DTGVSQNPRHKITKRGQNVTFRCDPISEHNRLYWYRQTLGQGPEFLTYFQNEAQLEKSRLLSDRFSAERPKGSFSTLEIQRTEQGDSAMYLCASTTGLSEQYFGPGTRLTVT.

This clonotype is labeled as medium-sized (0.01 to 0.1%). The V call is TRBV5-5, the J call TRBJ2-1; maybe TRBD1 (5 bases). Between the trimmed V and J ends, which lost 0 bases and 3 bases, there was a span of 10 bases. The V gene's germline CDR1 is SGHKS and CDR2 YYEKEE (reference sequence). The CDR3 totals 15 residues. CDR3: CASSLAETDYNEQFF. The CDR3 DNA reads TGTGCCAGCAGCTTGGCCGAGACAGACTACAATGAGCAGTTCTTC. Full variable domain (missing parts from reference TRBV5-5 and TRBJ2-1): DAGVTQSPTHLIKTRGQQVTLRCSPISGHKSVSWYQQVLGQGPQFIFQYYEKEERGRGNFPDRFSARQFPNYSSELNVNALLLGDSALYLCASSLAETDYNEQFFGPGTRLTVL.

The gene calls are TRBV6-2 or TRBV6-3 and TRBJ1-1; D gene ambiguous. Germline V gene lookup returns CDR1 MNHEY and CDR2 SVGEGT. The ends were cut back, 2 bases at V and 1 base at J, with 2 bases in the middle. CDR3 length equals 12 residues. The CDR3 region is CASSYTNTEAFF. CDR3 in DNA: TGTGCCAGCAGTTACACGAACACTGAAGCTTTCTTT.

The sample holds a few counts of this clonotype. This chain joins TRBV7-2 and TRBJ2-1; 8 nucleotides align to TRBD2. The ends lost 5 bases at V and 3 bases at J; junction bases unmatched: 6. This CDR3 spans 15 amino acids. CDR1 and CDR2 (germline): SGHTA, FQGNSA. The CDR3 nucleotides are TGTGCCAGCAGCACAAGCGGGAGTATCTACAATGAGCAGTTCTTC. Its protein is CASSTSGSIYNEQFF.

By proportion, this clonotype is medium-sized. The chain has TRBV7-3 and TRBJ1-2, with D hard to call. The CDR3 consists of 15 residues. Trimming left V 7 bases short and J 2 bases short, with 17 bases between. The germline V gene encodes CDR1 SGHTA and CDR2 FQGTGA. The CDR3 nucleotides are TGTGCCAGCAAGCTTTTGGTAGGGATCAACTATGGCTACACCTTC. Translating gives CASKLLVGINYGYTF.

This clonotype is large by share. V is TRBV7-8 and J is TRBJ2-6, with 9 nucleotides matching TRBD1. CDR1 and CDR2 from the germline V gene are SGHVS and FQNEAQ. This CDR3 is built from 18 residues. The ends lost 5 bases at V and 1 base at J; junction bases unmatched: 9. The chain's CDR3 is CASSITAQGASGANVLTF. CDR3 DNA sequence: TGTGCCAGCAGCATCACAGCACAGGGGGCATCTGGGGCCAACGTCCTGACTTTC.

By sample fraction, this clonotype is medium-sized. The chain's CDR3 is CASSHRIASGANVLTF. CDR3 coding DNA: TGCGCCAGCAGCCATAGGATAGCATCTGGGGCCAACGTCCTGACTTTC. J is TRBJ2-6 and V is TRBV4-3; D not resolved. V lost 3 bases to trimming and J lost 1 base, with 10 bases between them. This CDR3 comprises 16 residues. Germline V lookup: CDR1 LGHNA, CDR2 YSLEER.

This chain connects TRBV7-2 to TRBJ1-1, with D tentatively TRBD1 (6 bases). The length of the CDR3 is 15 residues. Trimming removed 4 bases at V and 4 bases at J, with 16 bases between. From germline, CDR1 is SGHTA and CDR2 FQGNSA. CDR3: CASSSGIGGITEAFF. For the CDR3, the DNA is TGTGCCAGCAGCTCCGGTATAGGGGGAATCACTGAAGCTTTCTTT.

By its share, this clonotype is medium-sized. The rearrangement joins TRBV5-1 to TRBJ2-1; D is perhaps TRBD2 (7 bases). The V and J ends lost 0 bases and 8 bases respectively, with 21 bases between them. The CDR3 contains 17 residues. The germline V gene has CDR1 SGHRS and CDR2 YFSETQ. The CDR3 DNA reads as TGCGCCAGCAGCTTGGCCGGGGGGCGCCAGTTCGTCCATGAGCAGTTCTTC. Translating it yields CASSLAGGRQFVHEQFF.

Judged by abundance, this clonotype is medium-sized (0.01 to 0.1%). The chain is built from TRBV18 and TRBJ2-3; D gene unclear. Trimming removed 3 bases from V and 5 bases from J, with 3 bases in between. There are 11 residues in the CDR3. CDR1 is KGHSH and CDR2 is LQKENI in the germline V gene. The CDR3 DNA sequence: TGTGCCAGCTCACCGGTAGATACGCAGTATTTT. It encodes CASSPVDTQYF.

Judged by abundance, this clonotype is medium-sized. This sequence joins TRBV5-1 and TRBJ2-3, with TRBD2 matching over 12 bases. There are 16 residues in the CDR3. Germline assignment: CDR1 SGHRS and CDR2 YFSETQ. Unmatched junction bases numbered 2, after V lost 0 bases and J lost 3 bases. CDR3 protein: CASSLGLAGDTDTQYF. CDR3 DNA: TGCGCCAGCAGCTTGGGACTAGCGGGAGATACAGATACGCAGTATTTT.

By sample share, this clonotype is medium-sized. The CDR3 region is CASTLTGGGYGYTF. CDR3 DNA sequence: TGTGCCAGCACCCTTACAGGGGGCGGGTATGGCTACACCTTC. V and J are TRBV2 and TRBJ1-2; 9 nucleotides align to TRBD1. The length of the CDR3 is 14 residues. The germline gives CDR1 SNHLY, CDR2 FYNNEI. The ends lost 7 bases at V and 5 bases at J; junction bases unmatched: 8.

This sequence joins TRBV20-1 and TRBJ1-1; D gene ambiguous. V lost 6 bases to trimming and J lost 0 bases, with 11 bases between them. Looked up from germline, CDR1 is DFQATT and CDR2 is SNEGSKA (reference sequence). The length of the CDR3 is 13 residues. The CDR3, as DNA: TGCAGTGCCACATACCCGGTGAACACTGAAGCTTTCTTT. This gives the protein CSATYPVNTEAFF.